The source of this T cell receptor beta chain is a study of blood T cells in healthy people across ages. The CDR3 runs 15 residues. The junction had 6 bases not matched to a gene; V was cut back by 0 bases and J by 5 bases. Germline lookup yields CDR1 WSHSY and CDR2 SAAADI. General study findings and limits: It was the long-lived donors that had more naive CD4+ cells and higher diversity than aged donors.

Turning to this clonotype: The antigen remains undetermined.

A second PCR of roughly 6 to 12 cycles used a sample-barcoded 5' primer and a J-beta primer mix. MiXCR, applied by TCRdb to the 5' RACE reads, yields one record per CDR3 protein. The sample carries around 870,000 distinct CDR3 sequences, 29% recorded once. The gene calls are TRBV10-2 and TRBJ1-2; TRBD1 aligns across 7 bases. Input material: blood. This clonotype was sampled from a woman aged 80 or over in good health. The CDR3, as DNA: TGCGCCAGCAGTGAGTCGGGGACAGCAGGATATGGCTACACCTTC. It yields the protein CASSESGTAGYGYTF.